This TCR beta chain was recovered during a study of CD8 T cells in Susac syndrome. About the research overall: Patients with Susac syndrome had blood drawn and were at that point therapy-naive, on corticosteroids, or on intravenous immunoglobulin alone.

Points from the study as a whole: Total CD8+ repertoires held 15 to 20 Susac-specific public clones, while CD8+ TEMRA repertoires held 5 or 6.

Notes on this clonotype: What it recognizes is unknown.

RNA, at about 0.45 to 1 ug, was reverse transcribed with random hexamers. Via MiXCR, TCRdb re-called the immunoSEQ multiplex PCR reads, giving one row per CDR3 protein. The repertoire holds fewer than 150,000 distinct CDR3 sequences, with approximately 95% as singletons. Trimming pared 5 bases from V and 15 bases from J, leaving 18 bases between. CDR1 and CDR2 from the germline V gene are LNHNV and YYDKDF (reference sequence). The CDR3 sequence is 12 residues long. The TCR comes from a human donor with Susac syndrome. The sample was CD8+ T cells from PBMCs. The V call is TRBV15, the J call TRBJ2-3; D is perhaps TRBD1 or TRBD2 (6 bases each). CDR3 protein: CATSPRGAGEYF. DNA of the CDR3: TGTGCCACCAGCCCTAGGGGGGCAGGGGAATATTTT.